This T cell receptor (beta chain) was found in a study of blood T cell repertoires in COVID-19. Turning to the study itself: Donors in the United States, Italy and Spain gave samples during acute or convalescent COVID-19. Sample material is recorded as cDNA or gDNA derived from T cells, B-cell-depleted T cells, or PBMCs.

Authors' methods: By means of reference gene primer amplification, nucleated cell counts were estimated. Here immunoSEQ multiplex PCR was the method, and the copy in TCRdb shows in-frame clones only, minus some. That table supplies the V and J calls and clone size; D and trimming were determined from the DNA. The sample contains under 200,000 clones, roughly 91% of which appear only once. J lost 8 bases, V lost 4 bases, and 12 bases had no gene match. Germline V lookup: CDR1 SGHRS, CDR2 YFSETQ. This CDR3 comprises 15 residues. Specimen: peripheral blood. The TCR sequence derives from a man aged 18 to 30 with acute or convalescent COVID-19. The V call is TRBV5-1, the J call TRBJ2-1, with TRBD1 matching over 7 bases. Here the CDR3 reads CASSPDRVGKYEQFF. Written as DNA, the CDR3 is TGCGCCAGCAGCCCCGACAGGGTCGGGAAGTATGAGCAGTTCTTC.